A selection of T cell receptor beta chains follows, all from one sample in a study of beta chain features in type 1 diabetes. The data were produced by immunoSEQ multiplex PCR, yet TCRdb's version contains in-frame clones alone and is incomplete. The sample has a few hundred thousand clones, approximately 31% seen once; the top ten hold 0.05% to 0.065%. Sequenced input: naive CD4+ T cells from blood. These receptors were obtained from a man between 18 and 35 years old in good health. Both conserved end residues are part of each CDR3.

v_gene | CDR3aa
TRBV25-1 | CASSETANTGELFF
TRBV10-3 | CAITLHWGIDGELFF
TRBV7-6 | CASSPDLNTEAFF
TRBV29-1 | CSASDYRLSGNTIYF
TRBV9 | CASSGGSGSDEQFF
TRBV29-1 | CSVATGSEKLFF
TRBV5-4 | CASSPAGGGAFDEQYF
TRBV18 | CASSPRTGELFF
TRBV18 | CASSRRPLENTIYF
TRBV7-9 | CASSPRSGEDEQYF
TRBV6-1 | CASSDAGIAAFF
TRBV4-1 | CASSPSAWTDNQPQHF
TRBV29-1 | CSVGSGQLSYNEQFF
TRBV29-1 | CSVNRDTDTQYF
TRBV7-9 | CASSFWRELLVEFF
TRBV4-1 | CASSHPGQGFGSGANVLTF
TRBV10-3 | CAISGRHEQYF
TRBV9 | CASSVGEGRGNTEAFF
TRBV13 | CASSPIRGFDYNEQFF
TRBV29-1 | CSAAGLYYNEQFF
TRBV28 | CASSRGQDSGNTIYF
TRBV7-9 | CASSLSGSQETQYF
TRBV10-3 | CAISEGDRKYF
TRBV7-2 | CASSPRRTDTQYF
TRBV15 | CATSYPLNTEAFF
TRBV30 | CAWSQGTRMYNEQFF
TRBV19 | CVLSTFLAKNIQYF
TRBV29-1 | CSVDGTGEQYF
TRBV27 | CASRLDRGGYNEQFF
TRBV7-9 | CASSRTGSGANVLTF
TRBV7-9 | CASSFRPISGNNEQFF
TRBV7-2 | CASSFRGVGSYEQYF
TRBV30 | CAWSGWNEKLFF
TRBV7-8 | CASSLVWDTDTQYF
TRBV7-2 | CASSIGTAKRYEQYF
TRBV29-1 | CSVEETWTGGYTF
TRBV7-9 | CASTQAGNNEQFF
TRBV10-3 | CAISDRGNYGYTF
TRBV4-2 | CASSQGHFYGYTF
TRBV29-1 | CSVDPRSGSKLDEQFF
TRBV12-5 | CASGPSGSLDTGELFF
TRBV6-5 | CASSPGQVYEQYF
TRBV19 | CASSRRSGAQYF
TRBV4-2 | CASNQRARGGVETQYF
TRBV7-2 | CASRPGTGRDEQYF
TRBV7-2 | CASSLDPAGGTDTQYF
TRBV19 | CASSIRAVSYEQYF
TRBV6-1 | CASSANRGPGSGANVLTF
TRBV10-3 | CAISGDRGKDEQFF
TRBV30 | CAWSVGQALYNEQFF
TRBV29-1 | CSVVARGEQYF
TRBV5-1 | CASSLVAGEETQYF
TRBV7-9 | CASSSPLAKNTGELFF
TRBV9 | CASSKGLAYEQYF
TRBV30 | CAWSVEWDEQYF
TRBV2 | CASRMKGGAGNQPQHF
TRBV30 | CAWSGQGSQGEKLFF
TRBV30 | CAGGTKLSGEKLFF
TRBV7-2 | CASSFYGRFGETQYF